The present TCR beta chain was sequenced within a study of blood T cell repertoires in COVID-19. Study as a whole: Material from acute and convalescent COVID-19 was sourced from the United States, Italy and Spain. The analysed material was cDNA or gDNA that came from T cells, B-cell-depleted T cells, or PBMCs.

Per the germline V gene, CDR1 is LGHNA and CDR2 is YNFKEQ. This CDR3 region has 16 residues. The V gene end was trimmed by 0 bases and the J gene end by 3 bases; junction bases not matched to a gene: 0. Per the original data handling: Estimation of nucleated cell counts was performed using reference gene primer amplification. Method: immunoSEQ multiplex PCR; TCRdb's copy keeps in-frame clones and lacks some. V, J and clone size reflect that table, while D and trimming were determined from the DNA. The sample holds roughly 250,000 clones, 85% to 90% seen once. Sample: peripheral blood. This receptor was taken from a woman between 40 and 50 years old with acute or convalescent COVID-19. The rearrangement uses TRBV4-2 and TRBJ2-3, with TRBD2 matching 13 bases. CDR3 in amino acids: CASSQELAGGTDTQYF. The CDR3 nucleotides are TGTGCCAGCAGCCAAGAACTAGCGGGGGGGACAGATACGCAGTATTTT.